This T cell receptor (beta chain) emerged from a study of cytomegalovirus exposure and HLA in healthy donors. This table comes from immunoSEQ multiplex PCR, and its TCRdb copy is limited to in-frame clones, with some not included. The sample contains approximately 270,000 clones, roughly 87% of which appear only once. This CDR3 contains 13 residues. The ends were cut back, 5 bases at V and 4 bases at J, with 11 bases in the middle. In germline, CDR1 is LNHDA, CDR2 SQIVND (reference sequence). The specimen sequenced was PBMCs. This chain uses TRBV19 with TRBJ1-2; unclear D gene. This clonotype was sampled from a man younger than 35 in good health and CMV-seropositive. The CDR3 here is CASSLPFGYGYTF. For the CDR3, the DNA is TGTGCCAGTAGTCTCCCCTTTGGCTATGGCTACACCTTC.